This T cell receptor (beta chain) was documented in a study of cytomegalovirus exposure and HLA in healthy donors. General observations from the study: Earlier analysis yielded a pattern in which most TCR beta V segments were productive about 87% or about 30% of the time. Most CMV-associated TCR beta chains were later found to appear HLA-restricted. In presence/absence analyses, roughly uniform sequencing depth across donors was assumed.

Germline CDR1 reads MGHRA; CDR2 reads YSYEKL. Trimming left V 1 base short and J 5 bases short, with 14 bases between. The CDR3 runs 16 residues. PCR primers comprised 60 Vbeta and 13 Jbeta primers. Clones were sequenced by immunoSEQ multiplex PCR, and TCRdb holds only the in-frame ones, with some missing. This sample has approximately 150,000 clones, with approximately 80% found just once. Of note for this clone: Its matching antigen is unknown.

The origin of this receptor is a man younger than 35 in good health and CMV-seronegative. The sample was PBMCs. The genes are TRBV4-1 and TRBJ2-2; D gene unclear. This chain's CDR3 is CASSQANLVSTGELFF. The CDR3 nucleotides are TGCGCCAGCAGCCAAGCGAACCTAGTTAGTACCGGGGAGCTGTTTTTT.